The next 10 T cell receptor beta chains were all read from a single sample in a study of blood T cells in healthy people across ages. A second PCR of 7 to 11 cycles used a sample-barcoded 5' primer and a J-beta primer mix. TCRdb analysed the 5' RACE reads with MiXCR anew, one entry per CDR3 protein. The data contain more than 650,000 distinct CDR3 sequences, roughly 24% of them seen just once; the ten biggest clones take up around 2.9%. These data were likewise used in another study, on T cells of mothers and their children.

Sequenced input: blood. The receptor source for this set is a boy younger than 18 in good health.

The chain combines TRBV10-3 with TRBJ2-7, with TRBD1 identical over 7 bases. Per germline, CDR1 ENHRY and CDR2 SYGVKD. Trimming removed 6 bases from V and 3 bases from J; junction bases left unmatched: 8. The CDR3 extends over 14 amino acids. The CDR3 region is CAIRGTEKGYEQYF. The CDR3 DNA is TGTGCCATCAGGGGGACAGAAAAGGGCTACGAGCAGTACTTC.

In DNA form, the CDR3 reads TGTGCCCTCTCACGGACAGGGCTTGACAATGAGCAGTTCTTC. This codes for CALSRTGLDNEQFF. The chain links TRBV10-3 to TRBJ2-1; TRBD1 agrees at 8 bases. The length of the CDR3 is 14 residues. The junction had 11 bases not matched to a gene; V was cut back by 11 bases and J by 5 bases. CDR1 is ENHRY, CDR2 SYGVKD, per germline.

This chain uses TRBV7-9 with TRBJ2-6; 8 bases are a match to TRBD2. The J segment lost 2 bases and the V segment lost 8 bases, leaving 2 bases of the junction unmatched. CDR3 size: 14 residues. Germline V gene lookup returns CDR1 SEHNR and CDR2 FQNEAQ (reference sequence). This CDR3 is CASDGGAGANVLTF. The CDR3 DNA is TGTGCCAGCGACGGGGGGGCTGGGGCCAACGTCCTGACTTTC.

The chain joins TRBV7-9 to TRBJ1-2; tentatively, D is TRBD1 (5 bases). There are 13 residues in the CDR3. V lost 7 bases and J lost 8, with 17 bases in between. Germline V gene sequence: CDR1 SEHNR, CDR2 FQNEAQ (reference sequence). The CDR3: CASIPESGDGYTF. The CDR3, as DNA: TGTGCCAGCATCCCCGAGTCCGGGGACGGCTACACCTTC.

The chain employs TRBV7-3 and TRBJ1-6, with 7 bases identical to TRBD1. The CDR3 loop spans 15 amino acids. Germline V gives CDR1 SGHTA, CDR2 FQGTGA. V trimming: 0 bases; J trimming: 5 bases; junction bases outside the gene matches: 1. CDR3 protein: CASSLTGTDNSPLHF. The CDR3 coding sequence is TGTGCCAGCAGCTTAACCGGGACAGATAATTCACCCCTCCACTTT.

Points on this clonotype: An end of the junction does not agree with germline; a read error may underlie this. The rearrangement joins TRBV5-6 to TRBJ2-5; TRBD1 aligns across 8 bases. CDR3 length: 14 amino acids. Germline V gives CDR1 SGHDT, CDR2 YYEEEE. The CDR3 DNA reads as TGTGCCAGCAGCTCGGGACAGGCCCAAGAGACCCACTACTTC. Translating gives CASSSGQAQETHYF.

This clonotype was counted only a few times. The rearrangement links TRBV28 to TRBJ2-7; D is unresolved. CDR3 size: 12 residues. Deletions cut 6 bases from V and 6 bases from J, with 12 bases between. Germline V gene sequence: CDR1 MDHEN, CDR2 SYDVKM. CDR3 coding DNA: TGTGCCAGCAGGTCCGGTGAGGTCGAGCAGTACTTC. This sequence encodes CASRSGEVEQYF.

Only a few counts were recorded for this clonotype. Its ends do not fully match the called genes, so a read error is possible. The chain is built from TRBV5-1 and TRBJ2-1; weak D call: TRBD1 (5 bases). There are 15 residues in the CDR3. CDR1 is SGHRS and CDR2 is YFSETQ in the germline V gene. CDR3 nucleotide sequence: TGTGCCAGCAGCTTAGGGGTAGCCTCCTACAATGAGCAGTTCTTC. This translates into CASSLGVASYNEQFF.

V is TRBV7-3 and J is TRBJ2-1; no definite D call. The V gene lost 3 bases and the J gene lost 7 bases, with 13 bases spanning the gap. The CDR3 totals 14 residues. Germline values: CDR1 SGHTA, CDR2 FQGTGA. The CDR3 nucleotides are TGTGCCAGCAGCTTGGTACCTGGGGATAATGAGCAGTTCTTC. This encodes CASSLVPGDNEQFF.

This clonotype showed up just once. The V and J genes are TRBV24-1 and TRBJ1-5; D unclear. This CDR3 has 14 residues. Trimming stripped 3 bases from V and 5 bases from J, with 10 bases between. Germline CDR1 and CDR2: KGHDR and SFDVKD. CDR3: CATSDQEADQPQHF. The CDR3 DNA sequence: TGTGCCACCAGTGATCAGGAGGCGGATCAGCCCCAGCATTTT.